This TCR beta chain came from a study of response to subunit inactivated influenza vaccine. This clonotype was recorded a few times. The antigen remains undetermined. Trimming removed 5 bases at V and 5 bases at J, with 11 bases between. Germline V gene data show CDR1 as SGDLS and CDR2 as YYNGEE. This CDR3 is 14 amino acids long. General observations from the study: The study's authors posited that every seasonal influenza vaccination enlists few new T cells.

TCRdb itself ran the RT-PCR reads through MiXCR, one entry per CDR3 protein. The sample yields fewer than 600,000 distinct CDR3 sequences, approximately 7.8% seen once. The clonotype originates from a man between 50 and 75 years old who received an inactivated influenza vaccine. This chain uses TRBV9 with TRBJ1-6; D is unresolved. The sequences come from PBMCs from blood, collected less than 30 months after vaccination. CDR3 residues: CASRPYLDNSPLHF. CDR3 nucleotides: TGTGCCAGCAGGCCCTACTTAGATAATTCACCCCTCCACTTT.